The 8 T cell receptor beta chains given below trace back to one sample, sequenced in a study of early stage breast cancer tumors. Profiling relied on immunoSEQ multiplex PCR, and the TCRdb table lists in-frame clones only, not all of them. The sample contains around 14,000 clones, around three quarters of which appear only once. Specimen: normal breast tissue next to the tumor. These receptor sequences come from a person between 50 and 60 years old with breast cancer.

This chain connects TRBV12-5 to TRBJ2-1, with TRBD2 identical over 12 bases. This CDR3 spans 15 amino acids. The germline V gene encodes CDR1 LGHNT and CDR2 FRNRAP. Trimming cost V 2 bases and J 6 bases; bases outside gene matches: 2. The CDR3 DNA is TGTGCTAGTGGTTTGACGACTAGCGGGAGCAATGAGCAGTTCTTC. Protein sequence: CASGLTTSGSNEQFF. The complete variable domain, with remaining parts taken from reference TRBV12-5 and TRBJ2-1, reads DARVTQTPRHKVTEMGQEVTMRCQPILGHNTVFWYRQTMMQGLELLAYFRNRAPLDDSGMPKDRFSAEMPDATLATLKIQPSEPRDSAVYFCASGLTTSGSNEQFFGPGTRLTVL.

The chain employs TRBV4-3 and TRBJ1-3; TRBD1 might be the D (6 bases). CDR1 is LGHNA and CDR2 is YSLEER in the germline V gene. V gave up 3 bases and J gave up 2 bases, with 14 bases separating them. This CDR3 is 16 amino acids long. The CDR3 sequence is CASSQDPTGPGNTIYF. Written as DNA, the CDR3 is TGCGCCAGCAGCCAGGACCCGACAGGACCTGGAAACACCATATATTTT.

The V call is TRBV29-1, the J call TRBJ2-5; D may be TRBD1 (6 bases). V dropped 5 bases and J dropped 1 base, with 8 bases sitting between them. The germline V gene has CDR1 SQVTM and CDR2 ANQGSEA. The CDR3 is 12 residues long. CDR3 sequence (DNA): TGCAGCGTTAGGACAGCCCAAGAGACCCAGTACTTC. It is translated as CSVRTAQETQYF.

The V and J genes are TRBV5-6 and TRBJ1-1, with D unclear. The V end lost 1 base, the J end lost 1 base, and 11 bases lay between the germline ends. The germline gives CDR1 SGHDT, CDR2 YYEEEE. This CDR3 contains 15 residues. DNA of the CDR3: TGTGCCAGCAGCTTGTGGTGGTTGTCGAACACTGAAGCTTTCTTT. Residues: CASSLWWLSNTEAFF.

The V gene is TRBV2, the J gene TRBJ1-2, with 7 bases that match TRBD1. V dropped 6 bases and J dropped 3; count of bases not matched to a gene: 4. Germline CDR1 is SNHLY and CDR2 is FYNNEI. CDR3 length: 13 residues. The CDR3 protein is CASRGTAHYGYTF. In DNA form, the CDR3 reads TGTGCCAGCAGGGGGACAGCACACTATGGCTACACCTTC.

The chain joins TRBV9 to TRBJ1-2; tentative D call: TRBD1 (5 bases). Germline V lookup: CDR1 SGDLS, CDR2 YYNGEE. The CDR3 runs 17 residues. The V gene lost 4 bases and the J gene lost 0 bases, with 19 bases spanning the gap. CDR3 amino acids: CASSQGILRGANYGYTF. DNA for the CDR3: TGTGCCAGCAGCCAAGGGATCCTCCGGGGGGCTAACTATGGCTACACCTTC.

This clone showed up just once. The CDR3 loop is CASTGSTDTQYF. CDR3 bases: TGCGCCAGCACCGGAAGCACAGATACGCAGTATTTT. The gene calls are TRBV5-1 and TRBJ2-3; D is uncertain. Germline values: CDR1 SGHRS, CDR2 YFSETQ. Trimming shortened V by 6 bases and J by 0 bases, and 5 bases separated the two germline ends. CDR3 length: 12 amino acids.

The genes are TRBV30 and TRBJ2-7; 9 positions agree with TRBD1. CDR1 and CDR2 from the germline V gene are GTSNPN and SVGIG (reference sequence). CDR3 size: 15 residues. J was trimmed by 5 bases and V by 4 bases; bases with no gene match: 12. The CDR3 nucleotides read TGTGCCTGGACCCCTCGGGACAGGGACAACCACGAGCAGTACTTC. Translating gives CAWTPRDRDNHEQYF. The variable domain in full, with the rest retrieved from reference TRBV30 and TRBJ2-7, is SQTIHQWPATLVQPVGSPLSLECTVEGTSNPNLYWYRQAAGRGLQLLFYSVGIGQISSEVPQNLSASRPQDRQFILSSKKLLLSDSGFYLCAWTPRDRDNHEQYFGPGTRLTVT.